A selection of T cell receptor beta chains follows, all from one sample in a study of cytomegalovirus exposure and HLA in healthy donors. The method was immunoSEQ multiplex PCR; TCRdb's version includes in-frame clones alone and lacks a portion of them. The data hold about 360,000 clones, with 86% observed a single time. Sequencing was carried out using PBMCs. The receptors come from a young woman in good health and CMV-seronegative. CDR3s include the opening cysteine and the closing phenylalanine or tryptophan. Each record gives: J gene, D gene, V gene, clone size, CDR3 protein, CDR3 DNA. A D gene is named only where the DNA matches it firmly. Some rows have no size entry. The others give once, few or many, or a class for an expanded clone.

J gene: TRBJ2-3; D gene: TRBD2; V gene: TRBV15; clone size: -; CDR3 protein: CATSTLIRLAGGPRDTQYF; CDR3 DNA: TGTGCCACCAGCACACTAATCCGACTAGCGGGAGGGCCGAGGGATACGCAGTATTTT
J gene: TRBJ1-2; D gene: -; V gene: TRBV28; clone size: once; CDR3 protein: CASRVNREGGYTF; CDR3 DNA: TGTGCCAGCAGAGTGAACAGGGAAGGCGGCTACACCTTC
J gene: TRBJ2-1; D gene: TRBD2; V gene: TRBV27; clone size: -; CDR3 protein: CASSSPQTSGIYNEQFF; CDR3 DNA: TGTGCCAGCAGTTCCCCTCAGACTAGCGGGATTTACAATGAGCAGTTCTTC
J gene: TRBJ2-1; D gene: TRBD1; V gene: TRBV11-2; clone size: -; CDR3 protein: CASSLQGQGDNEQFF; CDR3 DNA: TGTGCCAGCAGCTTACAGGGACAGGGTGACAATGAGCAGTTCTTC
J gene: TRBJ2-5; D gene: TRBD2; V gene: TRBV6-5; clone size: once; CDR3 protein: CASSPIRGGLETQYF; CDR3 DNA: TGTGCCAGCAGCCCAATACGGGGGGGCTTAGAGACCCAGTACTTC
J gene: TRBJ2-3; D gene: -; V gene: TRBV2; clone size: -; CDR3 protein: CASRAGDTQYF; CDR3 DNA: TGTGCCAGCAGAGCGGGAGATACGCAGTATTTT
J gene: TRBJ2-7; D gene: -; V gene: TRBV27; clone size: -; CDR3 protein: CASSHDREAYEQYF; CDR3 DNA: TGTGCCAGCAGCCACGACAGAGAAGCCTACGAGCAGTACTTC
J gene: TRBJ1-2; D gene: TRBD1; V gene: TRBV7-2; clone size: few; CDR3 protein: CASSLSLNRGGYTF; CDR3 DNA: TGTGCCAGCAGCTTATCCTTAAACAGGGGCGGCTACACCTTC
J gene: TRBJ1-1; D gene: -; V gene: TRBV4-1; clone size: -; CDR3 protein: CASSQVWGRKGGTEAFF; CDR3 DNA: TGCGCCAGCAGTCAGGTTTGGGGTCGAAAAGGGGGCACTGAAGCTTTCTTT
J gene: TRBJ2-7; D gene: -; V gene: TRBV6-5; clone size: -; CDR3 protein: CASTEPGTYEQYF; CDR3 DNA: TGTGCCAGCACCGAACCGGGGACCTACGAGCAGTACTTC